The 26 T cell receptor beta chains below were found in one sample sequenced in a study of identical twins. Each CDR3 protein is one row after TCRdb ran MiXCR on the 5' RACE reads. Of 450,000 or so distinct CDR3 sequences in the sample, about 13% were seen once. The sample was also reused in another study, on yellow fever vaccine responses in identical twins.

The sample comprised CD4+ T cells sorted from blood. These receptors all come from a woman between 18 and 29 years old in good health.

In this sample, this clonotype turned up a few times. The V gene is TRBV20-1, the J gene TRBJ1-4; TRBD1 might be the D (5 bases). Between the trimmed V and J ends, which lost 7 bases and 0 bases, there was a span of 15 bases. CDR1 and CDR2 (germline): DFQATT, SNEGSKA (reference sequence). This CDR3 spans 15 amino acids. The CDR3 DNA follows: TGCAGTGTTCCGGGACGCCGAGCAACTAATGAAAAACTGTTTTTT. Amino acid sequence: CSVPGRRATNEKLFF.

The chain combines TRBV6-2 or TRBV6-3 with TRBJ2-3, with unresolved D. The CDR3 has 13 residues. V lost 5 bases to trimming and J lost 5 bases, with 11 bases between them. Looked up from germline, CDR1 is MNHEY and CDR2 is SVGEGT. Here the CDR3 reads CASSNPFGDTQYF. The CDR3 bases are TGTGCCAGCAGTAACCCGTTTGGAGATACGCAGTATTTT.

The table lists this clonotype with a few counts. V is TRBV6-1 and J is TRBJ2-5, with TRBD2 identical over 16 bases. CDR3 length: 19 residues. Looked up from germline, CDR1 is MNHNS and CDR2 is SASEGT. Germline trimming cut 6 bases from V and 3 bases from J; bases unmatched to any gene: 13. The DNA of the CDR3 is TGTGCCAGCAGACCGCCGGGACTAGCGGGGGGGCCTGGAAAAGAGACCCAGTACTTC. Its protein product is CASRPPGLAGGPGKETQYF.

In this sample, this clonotype turned up a few times. V usage is TRBV20-1 and J usage is TRBJ2-3; TRBD1 might be the D (6 bases). CDR1 is DFQATT, CDR2 SNEGSKA, per germline (reference sequence). Trimming left V 1 base short and J 4 bases short, with 12 bases between. The CDR3 is 14 amino acids. The CDR3 DNA is TGCAGTGCTAGAGGCAGGGGAGACGCAGATACGCAGTATTTT. Amino acids: CSARGRGDADTQYF.

This CDR3 is CASRQSTGELFF. The CDR3 DNA sequence: TGTGCCAGCAGACAATCTACCGGGGAGCTGTTTTTT. The chain has TRBV3-1 and TRBJ2-2; D is undetermined. Germline V gene data show CDR1 as LGHDT and CDR2 as YNNKEL (reference sequence). The V and J ends lost 6 bases and 5 bases respectively, with 7 bases between them. CDR3 length: 12 residues.

There are a few counts of this clonotype. The CDR3 is CASSQVATSSSYEQYF. CDR3 bases: TGCGCCAGCAGCCAAGTGGCCACTAGTAGCTCCTACGAGCAGTACTTC. The V call is TRBV4-1, the J call TRBJ2-7; D is possibly TRBD2 (5 bases). V was trimmed by 1 base and J by 0 bases, leaving 13 bases between them. The CDR3 covers 16 residues. Germline CDR1 and CDR2: MGHRA and YSYEKL.

This clonotype was recorded at least ten times. The V and J genes are TRBV6-1 and TRBJ1-5, with D uncertain. This CDR3 comprises 14 residues. Germline CDR1 is MNHNS and CDR2 is SASEGT. V gave up 7 bases and J gave up 0 bases, with 10 bases separating them. The CDR3 nucleotides are TGTGCCAGCAATCCCGTACATAGCAATCAGCCCCAGCATTTT. It yields the protein CASNPVHSNQPQHF.

The V and J genes are TRBV7-6 and TRBJ2-5, with D perhaps matching TRBD2 (6 bases). The V gene lost 2 bases and the J gene lost 9 bases, with 13 bases spanning the gap. This CDR3 contains 13 residues. Germline-derived CDR1 and CDR2 are SGHVS and FNYEAQ. CDR3 loop: CASSLRDLEAQYF. In DNA form, the CDR3 reads TGTGCCAGCAGCTTACGGGACTTGGAGGCCCAGTACTTC.

The gene calls are TRBV7-2 and TRBJ2-1, with 9 bases that match TRBD2. CDR3 size: 15 residues. Germline V lookup: CDR1 SGHTA, CDR2 FQGNSA. V was pared by 3 bases and J by 6 bases, with 6 bases of the junction left unmatched. The CDR3 nucleotides are TGTGCCAGCAGCTTCTTTAGCGGGAGTCTCAATGAGCAGTTCTTC. Protein: CASSFFSGSLNEQFF.

This chain links TRBV20-1 with TRBJ2-3, with D uncertain. Trimming took 2 bases from V and 0 from J, leaving 3 bases between them. Germline V CDR1 and CDR2: DFQATT, SNEGSKA (reference sequence). The CDR3 spans 12 residues. CDR3 in DNA: TGCAGTGCTAGACAGAGCACAGATACGCAGTATTTT. Translated, it gives CSARQSTDTQYF.

This clonotype was seen many times. J is TRBJ2-5 and V is TRBV4-3, with 11 nucleotides matching TRBD2. CDR3 size: 15 residues. Looked up from germline, CDR1 is LGHNA and CDR2 is YSLEER. With 2 bases clipped from V and 4 bases from J, the junction kept 3 bases outside the gene matches. CDR3 amino acids: CASSQFSGGGETQYF. CDR3 coding DNA: TGCGCCAGCAGCCAATTTAGCGGGGGGGGAGAGACCCAGTACTTC.

This rearrangement joins TRBV20-1 to TRBJ2-7; TRBD2 might be the D (7 bases). This CDR3 has 14 amino acids. From germline, CDR1 is DFQATT and CDR2 SNEGSKA (reference sequence). Trimming pared 3 bases from V and 3 bases from J, leaving 15 bases between. The CDR3 here is CSARPGGRIYEQYF. The CDR3 nucleotides are TGCAGTGCTAGGCCCGGGGGGCGGATCTACGAGCAGTACTTC.

The chain has TRBV12-3 or TRBV12-4 and TRBJ2-5, with D possibly TRBD1 on 6 matching bases. The CDR3 extends over 13 amino acids. The ends were cut back, 1 base at V and 7 bases at J, with 10 bases in the middle. The CDR3 here is CASSLGQGWTQYF. The CDR3 DNA is TGTGCCAGCAGTTTAGGGCAGGGGTGGACCCAGTACTTC.

The gene calls are TRBV20-1 and TRBJ1-6; no clear D. V was shortened by 3 bases and J by 2 bases, with 11 bases between the two germline ends. Germline values: CDR1 DFQATT, CDR2 SNEGSKA (reference sequence). CDR3 length: 15 residues. This CDR3 reads CSARERATYNSPLHF. CDR3 DNA: TGCAGTGCTAGGGAGCGGGCGACCTATAATTCACCCCTCCACTTT.

The chain employs TRBV24-1 and TRBJ2-3; D unresolved. The germline gives CDR1 KGHDR, CDR2 SFDVKD. This CDR3 is 11 amino acids long. V was cut by 10 bases and J by 0 bases, with 4 bases left in between. CDR3 in amino acids: CATSSTDTQYF. CDR3 nucleotide sequence: TGTGCCACAAGTAGCACAGATACGCAGTATTTT.

The chain carries TRBV3-1 and TRBJ2-5, with 9 bases fitting TRBD1. This CDR3 is 19 amino acids long. Germline loops: CDR1 LGHDT, CDR2 YNNKEL (reference sequence). With 1 base clipped from V and 4 bases from J, the junction kept 16 bases outside the gene matches. CDR3 residues: CASSQAPGQGQRKRETQYF. The CDR3 coding sequence is TGTGCCAGCAGCCAAGCGCCGGGACAGGGACAACGAAAGCGAGAGACCCAGTACTTC.

The chain uses TRBV5-4 and TRBJ2-3; TRBD1 aligns across 7 bases. The CDR3 is 14 residues long. Trimming removed 3 bases from V and 2 bases from J; junction bases left unmatched: 3. Germline V gene sequence: CDR1 SGHNT, CDR2 YYREEE (reference sequence). CDR3 DNA sequence: TGTGCCAGCAGCTGGGACAGAGCCACAGATACGCAGTATTTT. Protein product: CASSWDRATDTQYF.

This chain's CDR3 is CASSYTPLAGGPYNEQFF. Written as DNA, the CDR3 is TGTGCCAGCAGTTACACCCCACTAGCGGGAGGGCCCTACAATGAGCAGTTCTTC. The chain carries TRBV6-5 and TRBJ2-1, with 13 bases matching TRBD2. The CDR3 runs to 18 residues. The trim removed 2 bases at V and 2 bases at J, leaving 6 bases unmatched. The V gene's germline CDR1 is MNHEY and CDR2 SVGAGI.

This chain connects TRBV4-3 to TRBJ1-4; 8 bases agree with TRBD1. V lost 6 bases to trimming and J lost 10 bases; unmatched junction nucleotides: 10. The CDR3 extends over 14 amino acids. The germline gives CDR1 LGHNA, CDR2 YSLEER. The CDR3 DNA reads as TGCGCCAGCAGTCTGGACAGGGCTGTGAGAAAACTGTTTTTT. Its translation is CASSLDRAVRKLFF.

The chain couples TRBV20-1 to TRBJ2-2; possible D gene TRBD1, 6 bases. V was pared by 3 bases and J by 4 bases, with 12 bases between. Germline lookup yields CDR1 DFQATT and CDR2 SNEGSKA (reference sequence). The CDR3 length is 14 residues. CDR3 sequence (DNA): TGCAGTGCTAGGGGCCCCAGGGGCACCGGGGAGCTGTTTTTT. Translated: CSARGPRGTGELFF.

This clonotype appeared a few times. The chain is built from TRBV5-1 and TRBJ2-2; 7 nucleotides line up with TRBD1. Germline lookup yields CDR1 SGHRS and CDR2 YFSETQ. The junction had 5 bases not matched to a gene; V was cut back by 3 bases and J by 0 bases. This CDR3 is built from 16 residues. Here the CDR3 reads CASSSSGTANTGELFF. As DNA, the CDR3 is TGCGCCAGCAGCTCGTCCGGGACAGCGAACACCGGGGAGCTGTTTTTT.

The chain uses TRBV5-4 and TRBJ2-5, with D perhaps TRBD1 or TRBD2 (5 bases each). With 0 bases removed from V and 4 bases from J, the gap between germline ends came to 13 bases. There are 15 residues in the CDR3. Germline values: CDR1 SGHNT, CDR2 YYREEE (reference sequence). DNA for the CDR3: TGTGCCAGCAGCTTGGGAGGGCTAGGGGTAGAGACCCAGTACTTC. Translation gives CASSLGGLGVETQYF.

The chain couples TRBV7-2 to TRBJ2-7; D gene uncertain. Trimming pared 2 bases from V and 6 bases from J, leaving 8 bases between. The CDR3 is 12 residues long. CDR1 SGHTA and CDR2 FQGNSA come from the germline V gene. The CDR3 nucleotides are TGTGCCAGCAGCTTAAAGACTCTCGAGCAGTACTTC. Its protein product is CASSLKTLEQYF.

There are many counts of this clonotype. This sequence joins TRBV5-1 and TRBJ2-1; 9 positions match TRBD2. V shed 4 bases, J shed 6 bases, and the junction held 11 bases outside the gene matches. Germline loops: CDR1 SGHRS, CDR2 YFSETQ. The CDR3 extends over 16 amino acids. CDR3 in DNA: TGCGCCAGCAGCCAGAACCCGAGCGGGGGGCCCAATGAGCAGTTCTTC. Translating it yields CASSQNPSGGPNEQFF.

This clonotype has only one observation. The chain is built from TRBV7-9 and TRBJ2-7; 10 bases fit TRBD1. Germline V gives CDR1 SEHNR, CDR2 FQNEAQ (reference sequence). V dropped 4 bases and J dropped 6; count of bases not matched to a gene: 6. This CDR3 comprises 14 residues. The CDR3 sequence is CASSYRDRGIEQYF. CDR3 sequence (DNA): TGTGCCAGCAGCTACCGGGACAGGGGTATCGAGCAGTACTTC.

The chain has TRBV5-6 and TRBJ2-1; D not resolved. The V gene lost 2 bases and the J gene lost 8 bases, with 14 bases spanning the gap. Germline loops: CDR1 SGHDT, CDR2 YYEEEE. The CDR3 spans 14 residues. For the CDR3, the DNA is TGTGCCAGCAGCTTTACAGAACCGCCCTATGAGCAGTTCTTC. It specifies CASSFTEPPYEQFF.